This T cell receptor (beta chain) was identified during a study of blood T cell repertoires in COVID-19. About the research overall: Nucleic acid was either cDNA or gDNA, and it came from T cells, B-cell-depleted T cells, or PBMCs.

The CDR3 has 15 amino acids. CDR1 and CDR2 (germline): SGHAT, FQDESV (reference sequence). Trimming cost V 0 bases and J 4 bases, with 12 bases left between them. Profiling relied on immunoSEQ multiplex PCR, and the TCRdb table lists in-frame clones only, not all of them. This repertoire shows fewer than 50,000 clones, over 65% found once; its top ten account for 10% to 15%. This TCR came from a human donor in a cohort sampled during active COVID-19. The sequenced sample consisted of peripheral blood. The chain is built from TRBV11-1 and TRBJ1-1; weak D call: TRBD1 (5 bases). CDR3: CASSLAGGLLTEAFF. CDR3 nucleotides: TGTGCCAGCAGCTTAGCTGGGGGGTTACTCACTGAAGCTTTCTTT.